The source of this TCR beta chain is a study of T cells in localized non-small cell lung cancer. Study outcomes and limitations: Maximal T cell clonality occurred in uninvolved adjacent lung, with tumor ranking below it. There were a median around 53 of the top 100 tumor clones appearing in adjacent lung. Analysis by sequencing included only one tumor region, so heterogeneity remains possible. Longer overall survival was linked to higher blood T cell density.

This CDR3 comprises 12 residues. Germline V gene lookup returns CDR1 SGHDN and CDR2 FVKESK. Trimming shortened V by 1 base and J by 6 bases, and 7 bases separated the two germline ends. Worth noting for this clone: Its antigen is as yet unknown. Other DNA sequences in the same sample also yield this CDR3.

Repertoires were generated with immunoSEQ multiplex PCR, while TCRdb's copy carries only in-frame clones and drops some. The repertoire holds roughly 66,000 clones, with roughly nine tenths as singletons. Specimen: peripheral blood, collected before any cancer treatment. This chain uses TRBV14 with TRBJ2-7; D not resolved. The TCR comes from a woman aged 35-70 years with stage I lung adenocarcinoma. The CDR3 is CASSQVRSEQYF. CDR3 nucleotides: TGTGCCAGCAGCCAAGTCAGGAGCGAGCAGTACTTC.